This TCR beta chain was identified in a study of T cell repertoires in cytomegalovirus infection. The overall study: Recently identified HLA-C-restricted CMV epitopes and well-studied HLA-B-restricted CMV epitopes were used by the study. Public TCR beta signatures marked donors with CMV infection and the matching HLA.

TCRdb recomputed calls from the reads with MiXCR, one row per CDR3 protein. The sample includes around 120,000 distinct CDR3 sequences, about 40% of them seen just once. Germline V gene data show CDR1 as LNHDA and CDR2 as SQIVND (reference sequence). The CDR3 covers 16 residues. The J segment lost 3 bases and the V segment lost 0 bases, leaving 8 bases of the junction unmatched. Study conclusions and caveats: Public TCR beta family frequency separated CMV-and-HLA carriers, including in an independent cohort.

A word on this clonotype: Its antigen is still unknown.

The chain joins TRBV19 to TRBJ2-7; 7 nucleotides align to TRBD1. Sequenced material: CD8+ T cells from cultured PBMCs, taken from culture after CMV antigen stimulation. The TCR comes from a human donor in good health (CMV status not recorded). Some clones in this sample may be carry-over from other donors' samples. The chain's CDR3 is CASSIDWRTGNYEQYF. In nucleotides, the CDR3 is TGTGCCAGTAGTATAGATTGGAGGACAGGTAACTACGAGCAGTACTTC.